The 26 T cell receptor beta chains reported below all come from one sample, sequenced in a study of a mutant IDH1 vaccine in newly diagnosed glioma. Time point denoted: baseline, week 1 (first vaccination visit). Treatment described: pre-vaccination baseline after standard-of-care therapy. Sequencing was performed with immunoSEQ multiplex PCR; in TCRdb, only in-frame clones are kept and a portion is missing. Counted here are under 75,000 clones, 80% to 95% occurring once; the ten biggest clones make up about 2.7%. Specimen: PBMCs, collected from a glioma patient treated with radiotherapy, temozolomide or both. The receptors stem from a man aged 45-60 years with glioma.

This clone has more than one count but fewer than ten. The chain is built from TRBV5-1 and TRBJ2-1; 9 bases match TRBD1. Germline CDR1 reads SGHRS; CDR2 reads YFSETQ. V was pared by 1 base and J by 7 bases, with 9 bases of the junction left unmatched. The CDR3 covers 16 residues. CDR3 sequence reads: CASSLPDRGRGNEQFF. The CDR3 nucleotides are TGCGCCAGCAGCTTGCCGGACAGGGGAAGAGGGAATGAGCAGTTCTTC. The whole variable domain, filled in from reference TRBV5-1 and TRBJ2-1, reads KAGVTQTPRYLIKTRGQQVTLSCSPISGHRSVSWYQQTPGQGLQFLFEYFSETQRNKGNFPGRFSGRQFSNSRSEMNVSTLELGDSALYLCASSLPDRGRGNEQFFGPGTRLTVL.

J is TRBJ2-5 and V is TRBV10-3, with D perhaps matching TRBD1 (6 bases). Germline CDR1 reads ENHRY; CDR2 reads SYGVKD. V was cut by 6 bases and J by 1 base, with 12 bases left in between. The CDR3 has 14 amino acids. The CDR3 sequence: CAISRDKSQETQYF. The CDR3 DNA reads as TGTGCCATCAGCCGGGACAAATCCCAAGAGACCCAGTACTTC.

The rearrangement links TRBV30 to TRBJ1-3; no reliable D call. The V end was cut by 5 bases, the J end by 0 bases, with 14 bases between. The CDR3 is 15 residues long. Germline V gene sequence: CDR1 GTSNPN, CDR2 SVGIG (reference sequence). The CDR3 DNA sequence: TGTGCCTGGTCCACGCAGCTCCTCTCTGGAAACACCATATATTTT. Protein product: CAWSTQLLSGNTIYF.

V gene TRBV14 combines with J gene TRBJ2-2; D not certain. Germline values: CDR1 SGHDN, CDR2 FVKESK. Trimming cost V 6 bases and J 4 bases, with 9 bases left between them. The CDR3 contains 13 residues. CDR3 loop: CASRSTFTGELFF. The CDR3 coding sequence is TGTGCCAGCAGGAGCACATTCACCGGGGAGCTGTTTTTT.

This CDR3 reads CASSLRQLGTGELFF. As DNA, the CDR3 is TGTGCCAGCAGTTTACGTCAGCTGGGCACCGGGGAGCTGTTTTTT. The chain employs TRBV28 and TRBJ2-2; D ambiguous. CDR1 and CDR2 (germline): MDHEN, SYDVKM. The V gene lost 2 bases and the J gene lost 4 bases, with 11 bases spanning the gap. CDR3 length: 15 residues.

The gene calls are TRBV18 and TRBJ2-1; 9 bases are a match to TRBD2. Germline values: CDR1 KGHSH, CDR2 LQKENI. The ends lost 3 bases at V and 8 bases at J; junction bases unmatched: 8. The CDR3 contains 15 residues. CDR3 in amino acids: CASSPTGAGGYEQFF. Written as DNA, the CDR3 is TGTGCCAGCTCACCGACCGGAGCGGGAGGCTATGAGCAGTTCTTC.

The rearrangement links TRBV30 to TRBJ2-2; unclear D gene. V lost 0 bases, J lost 2 bases, and 10 bases lay in between. Germline assignment: CDR1 GTSNPN and CDR2 SVGIG (reference sequence). This CDR3 region has 15 residues. The CDR3, as DNA: TGTGCCTGGAGTGTACAAACGGTTAACACCGGGGAGCTGTTTTTT. It encodes CAWSVQTVNTGELFF.

The chain combines TRBV7-9 with TRBJ2-3; perhaps TRBD2 as D (6 bases). Germline assignment: CDR1 SEHNR and CDR2 FQNEAQ (reference sequence). The CDR3 is 13 residues long. Trimming removed 5 bases at V and 5 bases at J, with 11 bases between. CDR3 sequence reads: CASSHTGVDTQYF. Here the CDR3 DNA reads TGTGCCAGCAGCCATACGGGGGTAGATACGCAGTATTTT. Using reference TRBV7-9 and TRBJ2-3 for the parts outside the CDR3, the full variable domain is DTGVSQNPRHKITKRGQNVTFRCDPISEHNRLYWYRQTLGQGPEFLTYFQNEAQLEKSRLLSDRFSAERPKGSFSTLEIQRTEQGDSAMYLCASSHTGVDTQYFGPGTRLTVL.

The V call is TRBV9, the J call TRBJ1-1; D is unclear. The germline V and J ends were trimmed by 0 bases and 2 bases, with 8 bases remaining between them. The CDR3 sequence is 14 residues long. Germline values: CDR1 SGDLS, CDR2 YYNGEE. The CDR3 sequence: CASSVVMANTEAFF. CDR3 nucleotides: TGTGCCAGCAGCGTAGTTATGGCCAACACTGAAGCTTTCTTT. The full variable domain, in which reference TRBV9 and TRBJ1-1 provide the parts outside the CDR3, is DSGVTQTPKHLITATGQRVTLRCSPRSGDLSVYWYQQSLDQGLQFLIQYYNGEERAKGNILERFSAQQFPDLHSELNLSSLELGDSALYFCASSVVMANTEAFFGQGTRLTVV.

Written as DNA, the CDR3 is TGTGCCAGCAGCTTAGCGCAAGCCGGGACAAGCAGGAACAATGAGCAGTTCTTC. It codes for CASSLAQAGTSRNNEQFF. The genes are TRBV7-2 and TRBJ2-1; tentative D call: TRBD1 (6 bases). Trimming cost V 0 bases and J 5 bases, with 20 bases left between them. CDR1 is SGHTA, CDR2 FQGNSA, per germline. CDR3 size: 18 residues.

This clone appeared once. The V call is TRBV7-8, the J call TRBJ1-1; 7 bases fit TRBD1. V shed 1 base and J 2 bases; nucleotides not matched to a gene: 10. Germline CDR1 reads SGHVS; CDR2 reads FQNEAQ. The CDR3 runs 17 residues. The CDR3 region is CASSLGGTALGNTEAFF. CDR3 DNA: TGTGCCAGCAGCTTAGGGGGGACAGCCCTGGGAAACACTGAAGCTTTCTTT.

This chain connects TRBV7-6 to TRBJ2-7; D gene unclear. The CDR3 covers 14 residues. Trimming shortened V by 4 bases and J by 2 bases, and 12 bases separated the two germline ends. From germline, CDR1 is SGHVS and CDR2 FNYEAQ. DNA of the CDR3: TGTGCCAGCAGCTCTTACGACACTGCCTACGAGCAGTACTTC. Amino acids: CASSSYDTAYEQYF.

The V gene is TRBV18, the J gene TRBJ1-5, with D unresolved. V lost 3 bases and J lost 7, with 10 bases in between. Germline V CDR1 and CDR2: KGHSH, LQKENI. The CDR3 is 13 amino acids. The CDR3 region is CASSPSRRQPQHF. The CDR3 bases are TGTGCCAGCTCACCGAGTCGTCGACAGCCCCAGCATTTT.

The chain couples TRBV4-3 to TRBJ1-6, with D possibly being TRBD1 (6 bases). This CDR3 contains 16 residues. The V end was cut by 4 bases, the J end by 10 bases, with 20 bases between. The germline CDR1 and CDR2 sequences are LGHNA and YSLEER. This CDR3 is CASSRTWGGPGSPLHF. In DNA, the CDR3 is TGCGCCAGCAGCCGCACTTGGGGGGGGCCGGGGTCACCCCTCCACTTT.

J is TRBJ2-7 and V is TRBV30; unclear D gene. CDR1 and CDR2 from the germline V gene are GTSNPN and SVGIG (reference sequence). V gave up 0 bases and J gave up 3 bases, with 6 bases separating them. CDR3 length: 12 amino acids. The CDR3 spells CAWSVGDYEQYF. In DNA form, the CDR3 reads TGTGCCTGGAGTGTTGGGGACTACGAGCAGTACTTC.

J is TRBJ2-7 and V is TRBV19; D not certain. This CDR3 spans 12 amino acids. Trimming cost V 5 bases and J 5 bases, with 10 bases left between them. Germline V gives CDR1 LNHDA, CDR2 SQIVND (reference sequence). CDR3 sequence (DNA): TGTGCCAGTAGTCAAACCCGGAACGAGCAGTACTTC. It is translated as CASSQTRNEQYF.

CDR3 protein: CACTGGGNSPLHF. The CDR3 coding sequence is TGTGCCTGCACAGGGGGAGGTAATTCACCCCTCCACTTT. The chain uses TRBV30 and TRBJ1-6; 8 nucleotides agree with TRBD1. CDR1 is GTSNPN and CDR2 is SVGIG in the germline V gene (reference sequence). J lost 6 bases, V lost 6 bases, and 4 bases had no gene match. The CDR3 totals 13 residues.

The rearrangement uses TRBV28 and TRBJ2-5, with 7 bases lining up with TRBD2. The junction had 9 bases not matched to a gene; V was cut back by 4 bases and J by 7 bases. This CDR3 comprises 14 residues. Germline-derived CDR1 and CDR2 are MDHEN and SYDVKM. CDR3 loop: CASSSPPSGGTQYF. Written as DNA, the CDR3 is TGTGCCAGCAGTTCCCCCCCCTCGGGGGGGACCCAGTACTTC.

V gene TRBV6-4 combines with J gene TRBJ2-3; D unresolved. The V and J ends lost 10 bases and 1 base respectively, with 21 bases between them. Germline assignment: CDR1 MRHNA and CDR2 SNTAGT. This CDR3 spans 16 amino acids. Written as DNA, the CDR3 is TGTGCCACCCCGGCCCGTGGAACTATACGCACAGATACGCAGTATTTT. It specifies CATPARGTIRTDTQYF.

The chain links TRBV6-1 to TRBJ2-5; a possible D gene is TRBD1 (5 bases). Germline V gene sequence: CDR1 MNHNS, CDR2 SASEGT. This CDR3 region has 15 residues. V gave up 4 bases and J gave up 0 bases, with 12 bases separating them. The CDR3 here is CASSGSQGHQETQYF. The CDR3 region has the DNA TGTGCCAGCAGTGGTTCCCAGGGTCACCAAGAGACCCAGTACTTC.

The CDR3 reads CAIGPGDTIYF. CDR3 DNA: TGTGCCATCGGGCCGGGGGACACCATATATTTT. The V gene is TRBV10-3, the J gene TRBJ1-3; tentative D call: TRBD1 (5 bases). Trimming shortened V by 8 bases and J by 8 bases, and 10 bases separated the two germline ends. Per the germline V gene, CDR1 is ENHRY and CDR2 is SYGVKD. The CDR3 covers 11 residues.

J is TRBJ1-1 and V is TRBV28; D may be TRBD1 (5 bases). The CDR3 consists of 16 residues. Germline V gene data show CDR1 as MDHEN and CDR2 as SYDVKM. Trimming removed 5 bases from V and 0 bases from J, with 16 bases in between. CDR3 in amino acids: CASSAPMGLMNTEAFF. The CDR3 DNA sequence: TGTGCCAGCAGTGCTCCAATGGGGCTAATGAACACTGAAGCTTTCTTT.

The chain combines TRBV19 with TRBJ1-4; D is unresolved. Germline CDR1 reads LNHDA; CDR2 reads SQIVND (reference sequence). The CDR3 consists of 13 residues. V lost 9 bases, J lost 17 bases, and 25 bases lay in between. CDR3 amino acids: CASTPGRRAVPFF. The DNA for the CDR3 is TGTGCCAGCACCCCGGGAAGGAGAGCCGTGCCCTTTTTT.

The J gene is TRBJ1-2, the V gene TRBV6-5; a weak D match, TRBD1 (6 bases). The CDR3 is 13 residues long. Trimming left V 6 bases short and J 4 bases short, with 12 bases between. Germline V gene data show CDR1 as MNHEY and CDR2 as SVGAGI. Here the CDR3 DNA reads TGTGCCAGCAGGACAGGTTGGGCCTATGGCTACACCTTC. Its protein is CASRTGWAYGYTF.

The sample holds a few counts of this clone. The V call is TRBV5-6, the J call TRBJ2-3; D may be TRBD2 (5 bases). V was pared by 4 bases and J by 4 bases, with 19 bases between. Germline lookup yields CDR1 SGHDT and CDR2 YYEEEE. The CDR3 runs to 16 residues. In nucleotides, the CDR3 is TGTGCCAGCAGCGCGCTCGACTGGGCCGGGGCAGATACGCAGTATTTT. It translates to CASSALDWAGADTQYF. The full variable domain, its missing parts supplied by reference TRBV5-6 and TRBJ2-3, is DAGVTQSPTHLIKTRGQQVTLRCSPKSGHDTVSWYQQALGQGPQFIFQYYEEEERQRGNFPDRFSGHQFPNYSSELNVNALLLGDSALYLCASSALDWAGADTQYFGPGTRLTVL.

The genes are TRBV19 and TRBJ1-5; TRBD1 might be the D (6 bases). The CDR3 has 14 amino acids. Germline CDR1 reads LNHDA; CDR2 reads SQIVND (reference sequence). Trimming cost V 5 bases and J 6 bases, with 14 bases left between them. CDR3 region: CASSVGGSGQPQHF. The CDR3 nucleotides read TGTGCCAGTAGTGTAGGGGGATCGGGTCAGCCCCAGCATTTT.